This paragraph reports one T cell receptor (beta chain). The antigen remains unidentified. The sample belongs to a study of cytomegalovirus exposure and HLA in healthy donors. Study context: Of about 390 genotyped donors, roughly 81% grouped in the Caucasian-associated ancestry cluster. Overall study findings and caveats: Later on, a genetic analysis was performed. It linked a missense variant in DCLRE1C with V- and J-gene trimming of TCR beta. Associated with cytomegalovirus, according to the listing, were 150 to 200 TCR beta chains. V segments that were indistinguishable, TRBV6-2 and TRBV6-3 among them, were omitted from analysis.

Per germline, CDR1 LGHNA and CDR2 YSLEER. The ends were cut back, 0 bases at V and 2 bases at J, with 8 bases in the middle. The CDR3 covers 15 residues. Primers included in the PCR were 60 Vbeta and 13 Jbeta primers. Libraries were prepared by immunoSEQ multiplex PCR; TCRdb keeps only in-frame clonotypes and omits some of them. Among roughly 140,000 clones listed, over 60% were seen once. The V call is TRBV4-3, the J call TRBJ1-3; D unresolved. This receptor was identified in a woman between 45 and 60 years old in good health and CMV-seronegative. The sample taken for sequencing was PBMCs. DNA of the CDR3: TGCGCCAGCAGCCAAGATTCGGGGACTGGAAACACCATATATTTT. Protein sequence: CASSQDSGTGNTIYF.